This paragraph reports one T cell receptor (beta chain). As yet, its antigen is unknown. These data are taken from a study of shared clonotypes between healthy human individuals. Turning to the study itself: CD8 memory received one plate per donor, CD8 naive two, CD4 memory three and CD4 naive three.

Authors' data handling: ImmunoSEQ output held junction-only sequences without quality scores, so filtering differed. Assay: immunoSEQ multiplex PCR; the TCRdb copy retains only in-frame clones and omits some. V, J and clone size are those of that table, while D and trimming were read from the DNA. The table has about 960,000 clones, more than 75% seen once. Regarding the study as a whole: Blood was the sole source, and tissue repertoires probably differ.

Germline CDR1 SGHRS, CDR2 YFSETQ. With 0 bases removed from V and 6 bases from J, the gap between germline ends came to 13 bases. The CDR3 extends over 15 amino acids. This sequence originates from a man younger than 35 in good health. Sequenced sample: memory CD4+ T cells sorted from blood. The sample's subset: CD45RA-negative fraction. V gene TRBV5-1 combines with J gene TRBJ2-1; D could derive from TRBD1 or TRBD2 (5 bases each). This CDR3 reads CASSLAGTEFNEQFF. For the CDR3, the DNA is TGCGCCAGCAGCTTGGCTGGGACGGAATTCAATGAGCAGTTCTTC.